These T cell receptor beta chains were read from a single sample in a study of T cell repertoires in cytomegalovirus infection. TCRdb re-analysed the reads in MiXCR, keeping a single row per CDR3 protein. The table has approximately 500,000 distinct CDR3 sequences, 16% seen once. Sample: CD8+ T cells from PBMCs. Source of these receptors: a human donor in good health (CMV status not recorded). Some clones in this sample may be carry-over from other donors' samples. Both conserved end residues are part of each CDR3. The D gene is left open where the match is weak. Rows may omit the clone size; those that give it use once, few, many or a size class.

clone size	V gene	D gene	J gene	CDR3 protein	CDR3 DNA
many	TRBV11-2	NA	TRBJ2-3	CASSLSGRTDTQYF	TGTGCCAGCAGCTTATCCGGCCGCACAGATACGCAGTATTTT
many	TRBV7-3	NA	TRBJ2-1	CASSLNPGPLYNEQFF	TGTGCCAGCAGCTTAAATCCGGGGCCTCTCTACAATGAGCAGTTCTTC
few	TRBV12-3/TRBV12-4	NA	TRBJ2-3	CASSLASWDTQYF	TGTGCCAGCAGTTTAGCTTCGTGGGATACGCAGTATTTT
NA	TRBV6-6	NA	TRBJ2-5	CASSYRRVEETQYF	TGTGCCAGCAGTTACAGAAGAGTGGAAGAGACCCAGTACTTC
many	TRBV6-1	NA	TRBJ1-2	CASSEASPPRWGYTF	TGTGCCAGCAGTGAAGCCTCTCCCCCCCGCTGGGGCTACACCTTC
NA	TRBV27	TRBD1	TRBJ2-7	CASSFRDRVNEQYF	TGTGCCAGCAGTTTCCGGGACAGGGTCAACGAGCAGTACTTC
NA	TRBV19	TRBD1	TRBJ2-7	CASSIGTGNYEQYF	TGTGCCAGTAGTATCGGGACAGGGAACTACGAGCAGTACTTC
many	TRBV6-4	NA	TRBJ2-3	CASSDSPGEGDTQYF	TGTGCCAGCAGTGACTCTCCGGGTGAGGGAGATACGCAGTATTTT
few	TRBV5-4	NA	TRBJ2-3	CASSLAYAETDTQYF	TGTGCCAGCAGCTTGGCCTATGCAGAAACAGATACGCAGTATTTT
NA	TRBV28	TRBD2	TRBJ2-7	CAGGRAGDEQYF	TGTGCCGGCGGGAGGGCCGGAGACGAGCAGTACTTC
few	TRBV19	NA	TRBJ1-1	CASTLPGMNTEAFF	TGTGCCAGTACCCTTCCAGGAATGAACACTGAAGCTTTCTTT
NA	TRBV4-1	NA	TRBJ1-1	CASSQIGHPEAFF	TGCGCCAGCAGCCAAATAGGGCACCCTGAAGCTTTCTTT
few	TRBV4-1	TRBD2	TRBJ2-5	CASSESHLLAGGETQYF	TGCGCCAGCAGCGAGAGCCACCTACTAGCGGGGGGGGAGACCCAGTACTTC
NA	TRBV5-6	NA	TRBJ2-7	CASSSPTVTYEQYF	TGTGCCAGCAGCTCCCCGACGGTGACCTACGAGCAGTACTTC
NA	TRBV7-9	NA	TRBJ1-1	CASSSPTSGVNMGTEAFF	TGTGCCAGCAGCTCCCCCACGTCAGGGGTTAATATGGGGACTGAAGCTTTCTTT
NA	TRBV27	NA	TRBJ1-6	CASSRDLVTLHF	TGTGCCAGCAGCCGGGACCTAGTAACCCTCCACTTT
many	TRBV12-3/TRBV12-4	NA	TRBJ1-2	CASSYSGRWDYGYTF	TGTGCCAGCAGTTATTCAGGGAGGTGGGACTATGGCTACACCTTC